This T cell receptor (beta chain) was obtained from a study of CD8 T cells in ankylosing spondylitis. TCRdb reprocessed the 5' RACE reads with MiXCR, giving one entry per CDR3 protein. Of a few hundred thousand distinct CDR3 sequences listed, about 13% were seen once; the top ten hold approximately 6.2%. Study-wide results and caveats: For ankylosing spondylitis blood, a TCR beta motif of seven to nine highly homologous variants appeared characteristic.

The germline V gene has CDR1 SGHAT and CDR2 FQNNGV. The CDR3 runs to 15 residues. V was cut by 5 bases and J by 1 base, with 15 bases left in between. This clonotype was counted between two and nine times. Antigen: not known. The sequencing input was blood, either unsorted or a sorted T cell fraction (not recorded which). This TCR was recovered from a male donor with ankylosing spondylitis. The chain uses TRBV11-2 and TRBJ2-7, with D perhaps TRBD2 (5 bases). The CDR3 spells CASSLGVGGSYEQYF. DNA for the CDR3: TGTGCCAGCAGCCTAGGAGTGGGCGGGTCCTACGAGCAGTACTTC.